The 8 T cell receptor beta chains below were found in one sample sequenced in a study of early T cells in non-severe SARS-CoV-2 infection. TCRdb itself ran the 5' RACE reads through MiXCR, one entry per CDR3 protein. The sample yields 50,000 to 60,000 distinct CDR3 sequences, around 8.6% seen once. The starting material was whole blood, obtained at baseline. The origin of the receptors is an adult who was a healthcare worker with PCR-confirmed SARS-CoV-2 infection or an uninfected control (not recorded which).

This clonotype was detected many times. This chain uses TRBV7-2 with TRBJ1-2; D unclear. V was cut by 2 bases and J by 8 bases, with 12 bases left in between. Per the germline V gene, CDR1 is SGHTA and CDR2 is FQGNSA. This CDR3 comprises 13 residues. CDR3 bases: TGTGCCAGCAGCTTAATCGAAGGACGCGGCTACACCTTC. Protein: CASSLIEGRGYTF.

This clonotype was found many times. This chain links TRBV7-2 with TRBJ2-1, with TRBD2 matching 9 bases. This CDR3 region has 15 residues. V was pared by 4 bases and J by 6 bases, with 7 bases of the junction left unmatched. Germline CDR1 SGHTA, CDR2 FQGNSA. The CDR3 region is CASSSGLARGNEQFF. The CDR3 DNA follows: TGTGCCAGCAGCTCGGGACTAGCCCGAGGCAATGAGCAGTTCTTC.

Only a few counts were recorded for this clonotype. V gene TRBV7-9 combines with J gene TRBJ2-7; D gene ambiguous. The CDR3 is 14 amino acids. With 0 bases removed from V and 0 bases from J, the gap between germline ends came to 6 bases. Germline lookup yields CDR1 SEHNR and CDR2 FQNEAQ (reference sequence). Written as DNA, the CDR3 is TGTGCCAGCAGCTTAGCTGCGGTCTCCTACGAGCAGTACTTC. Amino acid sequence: CASSLAAVSYEQYF.

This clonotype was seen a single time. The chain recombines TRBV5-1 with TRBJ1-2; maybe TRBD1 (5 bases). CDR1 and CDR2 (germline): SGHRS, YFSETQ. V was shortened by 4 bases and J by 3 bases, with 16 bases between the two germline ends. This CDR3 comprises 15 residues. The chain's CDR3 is CASSPGPQGHYGYTF. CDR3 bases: TGCGCCAGCAGCCCAGGTCCCCAGGGACACTATGGCTACACCTTC.

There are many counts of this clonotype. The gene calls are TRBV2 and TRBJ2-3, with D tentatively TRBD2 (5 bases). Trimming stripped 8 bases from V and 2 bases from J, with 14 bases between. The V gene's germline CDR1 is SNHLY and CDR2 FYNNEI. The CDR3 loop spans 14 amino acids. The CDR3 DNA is TGTGCCAGCTTAGATCGACTAACCACAGATACGCAGTATTTT. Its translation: CASLDRLTTDTQYF. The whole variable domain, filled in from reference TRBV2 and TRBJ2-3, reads EPEVTQTPSHQVTQMGQEVILRCVPISNHLYFYWYRQILGQKVEFLVSFYNNEISEKSEIFDDQFSVERPDGSNFTLKIRSTKLEDSAMYFCASLDRLTTDTQYFGPGTRLTVL.

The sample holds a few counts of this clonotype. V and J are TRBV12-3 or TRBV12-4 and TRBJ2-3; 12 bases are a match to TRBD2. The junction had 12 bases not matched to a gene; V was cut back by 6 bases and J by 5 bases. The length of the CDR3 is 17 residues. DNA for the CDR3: TGTGCCAGCAGCCCGCAAGCTAGCGGGGGGGCCGGAGATACGCAGTATTTT. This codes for CASSPQASGGAGDTQYF.

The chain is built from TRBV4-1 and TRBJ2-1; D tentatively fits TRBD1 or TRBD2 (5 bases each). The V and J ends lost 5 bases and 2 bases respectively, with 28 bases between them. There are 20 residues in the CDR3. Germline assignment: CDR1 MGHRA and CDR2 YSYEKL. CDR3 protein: CASSSRSFPTGTDAYNEQFF. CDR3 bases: TGCGCCAGCAGCTCCCGAAGTTTCCCGACCGGGACCGACGCCTACAATGAGCAGTTCTTC.

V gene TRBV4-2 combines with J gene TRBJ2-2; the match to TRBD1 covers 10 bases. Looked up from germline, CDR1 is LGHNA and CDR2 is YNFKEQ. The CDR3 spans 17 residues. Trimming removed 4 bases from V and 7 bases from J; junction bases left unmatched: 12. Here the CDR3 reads CASSPTPDRGLGGELFF. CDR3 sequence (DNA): TGTGCCAGCAGCCCTACCCCTGACAGGGGGCTAGGCGGGGAGCTGTTTTTT.